This T cell receptor beta chain emerged from a study of blood T cell repertoires in COVID-19. Per germline, CDR1 PRHDT and CDR2 FYEKMQ (reference sequence). This CDR3 spans 16 amino acids. J gave up 7 bases and V 5 bases, and 9 bases lay outside the gene matches. Generated by immunoSEQ multiplex PCR, the TCRdb table keeps only in-frame clones and is missing some. The sample records a few hundred thousand clones, 70% to 90% being singletons. The sequencing sample was made of PBMCs or T cells enriched from blood (not recorded which). The genes are TRBV13 and TRBJ2-1, with 12 bases aligning to TRBD2. This clonotype was obtained from a woman aged 40 to 49 who had recovered from COVID-19. This chain's CDR3 is CASSPLTSGRRNEQFF. The CDR3 nucleotides read TGTGCCAGCAGCCCCTTAACTAGCGGGAGGAGAAATGAGCAGTTCTTC.